This entry concerns a single TCR beta chain. Its antigen remains unidentified. A much larger clone differs by one base, so this may be a read error. The data originate from a study of T-cell reconstitution after alpha-beta-depleted transplantation in children. The study's findings and limits: By about two months after transplant, alpha-beta T cells reportedly arose from several hundred graft clones that had expanded. Several patients had high TCRbeta diversity at day 60; it came from surviving recipient T cells and thymic progenitors. Counts and diversity of T cells one year after transplant came mostly from newly produced T cells.

Per the germline V gene, CDR1 is DFQATT and CDR2 is SNEGSKA (reference sequence). This CDR3 has 14 residues. Preparation of the TCRbeta library was carried out with unique molecular identifiers. Each CDR3 protein is one row after TCRdb ran MiXCR on the PCR reads. Found here are around 490,000 distinct CDR3 sequences, more than 9.5% of them singletons; the top ten hold 12% to 15%. J is TRBJ2-4 and V is TRBV20-1; possibly TRBD1 or TRBD2 for D (6 bases each). Sequenced material: PBMCs, mostly from graft donor cells, taken 180 days after TCRalphabeta/CD19-depleted stem cell transplant. This TCR derives from a female patient aged 2 to 10 who had a stem cell transplant for aplastic anemia, so the T cells may come from the graft donor. The CDR3 loop reads CSAGGGLAKNNQYF. As DNA, the CDR3 is TGCAGTGCCGGGGGCGGATTAGCCAAAAACAATCAGTACTTC.